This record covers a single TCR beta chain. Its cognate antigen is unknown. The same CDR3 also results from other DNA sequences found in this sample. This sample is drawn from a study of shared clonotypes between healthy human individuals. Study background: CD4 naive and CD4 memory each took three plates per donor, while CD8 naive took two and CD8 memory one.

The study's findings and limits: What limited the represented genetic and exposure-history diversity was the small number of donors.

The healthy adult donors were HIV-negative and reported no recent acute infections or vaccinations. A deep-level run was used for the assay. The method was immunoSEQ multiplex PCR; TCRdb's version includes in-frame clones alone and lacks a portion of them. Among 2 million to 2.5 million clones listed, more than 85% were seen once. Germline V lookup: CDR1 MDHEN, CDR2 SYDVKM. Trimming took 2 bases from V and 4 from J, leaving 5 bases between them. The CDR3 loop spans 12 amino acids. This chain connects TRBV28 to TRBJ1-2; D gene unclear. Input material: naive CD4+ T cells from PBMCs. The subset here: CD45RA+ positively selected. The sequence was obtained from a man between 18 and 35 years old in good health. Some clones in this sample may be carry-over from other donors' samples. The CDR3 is CASSLRLYGYTF. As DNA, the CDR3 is TGTGCCAGCAGTTTACGGCTCTATGGCTACACCTTC.